The 12 T cell receptor beta chains below were found in one sample sequenced in a study of control samples from healthy donors and cancer patients. TCRdb's table, derived via immunoSEQ multiplex PCR, lists solely in-frame clones and lacks some. The table lists around 50,000 clones, roughly 96% of them singletons. Sample: blood. The receptors here all came from a man aged 25-40 years in good health.

This chain joins TRBV12-3 or TRBV12-4 and TRBJ1-1; D remains ambiguous. V was clipped by 1 base and J by 3 bases, with 3 bases between them. The CDR3 is 12 residues long. The CDR3 DNA sequence: TGTGCCAGCAGTTTAGTGTACACTGAAGCTTTCTTT. It translates to CASSLVYTEAFF.

This chain's CDR3 is CASSLGGDYGYTF. DNA for the CDR3: TGTGCCAGCAGTTTAGGGGGCGACTATGGCTACACCTTC. The chain links TRBV28 to TRBJ1-2, with a weak D call TRBD1 (6 bases). The V end was cut by 2 bases, the J end by 3 bases, with 7 bases between. Germline V lookup: CDR1 MDHEN, CDR2 SYDVKM. CDR3 length equals 13 residues.

The gene calls are TRBV24-1 and TRBJ2-7, with a possible D match to TRBD1 (6 bases). V gave up 3 bases and J gave up 2 bases, with 10 bases separating them. CDR1 and CDR2 (germline): KGHDR, SFDVKD. The CDR3 spans 14 residues. Here the CDR3 reads CATSDADRAYEQYF. The CDR3 nucleotides are TGTGCCACCAGTGATGCGGACAGAGCCTACGAGCAGTACTTC.

The V and J genes are TRBV18 and TRBJ2-2; no firm D call. The CDR3 has 15 amino acids. V was cut by 1 base and J by 0 bases, with 6 bases left in between. CDR1 and CDR2 from the germline V gene are KGHSH and LQKENI. The CDR3 sequence: CASSPLTPNTGELFF. In DNA form, the CDR3 reads TGTGCCAGCTCACCACTGACACCGAACACCGGGGAGCTGTTTTTT.

V and J are TRBV18 and TRBJ2-7; 12 bases map to TRBD2. The junction had 14 bases not matched to a gene; V was cut back by 3 bases and J by 5 bases. Germline CDR1 is KGHSH and CDR2 is LQKENI. The CDR3 loop spans 18 amino acids. The CDR3, as DNA: TGTGCCAGCTCACCGACGTGGAAACCGCTAGCGGGAGGGAACGAGCAGTACTTC. It is translated as CASSPTWKPLAGGNEQYF.

The chain recombines TRBV29-1 with TRBJ2-7; 8 bases match TRBD2. The germline gives CDR1 SQVTM, CDR2 ANQGSEA. The J segment lost 3 bases and the V segment lost 7 bases, leaving 8 bases of the junction unmatched. The CDR3 length is 13 residues. CDR3 nucleotides: TGCAGCGCCTCGGTAGCGGGGCTCTACGAGCAGTACTTC. It codes for CSASVAGLYEQYF.

The chain joins TRBV6-5 to TRBJ2-1, with D unclear. Trimming left V 3 bases short and J 1 base short, with 10 bases between. The CDR3 has 15 amino acids. The germline V gene has CDR1 MNHEY and CDR2 SVGAGI. DNA for the CDR3: TGTGCCAGCAGTTATGATCCCGCTTCCTACAATGAGCAGTTCTTC. Protein: CASSYDPASYNEQFF.

This clone was observed once. The V gene is TRBV11-2, the J gene TRBJ2-7, with D possibly matching TRBD2 (5 bases). V lost 1 base, J lost 2 bases, and 12 bases lay in between. The CDR3 runs 15 residues. Germline CDR1 is SGHAT and CDR2 is FQNNGV. The CDR3 here is CASSLGRGSTYEQYF. The CDR3 DNA reads TGTGCCAGCAGCTTAGGTAGAGGGTCTACCTACGAGCAGTACTTC.

The chain couples TRBV7-9 to TRBJ2-7; 8 bases map to TRBD1. Germline V gene lookup returns CDR1 SEHNR and CDR2 FQNEAQ (reference sequence). The length of the CDR3 is 16 residues. With 0 bases clipped from V and 0 bases from J, the junction kept 4 bases outside the gene matches. The CDR3 nucleotides read TGTGCCAGCAGCTTAGCCCGGACAGGGATCTCCTACGAGCAGTACTTC. Translated, it gives CASSLARTGISYEQYF.

CDR3 loop: CASSPRRLAGYEQYF. CDR3 DNA sequence: TGTGCCAGCAGCCCAAGGCGACTAGCGGGATACGAGCAGTACTTC. The J gene is TRBJ2-7, the V gene TRBV11-2; TRBD2 agrees at 11 bases. From germline, CDR1 is SGHAT and CDR2 FQNNGV. V was clipped by 5 bases and J by 4 bases; unmatched bases: 7. The CDR3 has 15 amino acids. The full variable domain, rest sourced from reference TRBV11-2 and TRBJ2-7, is EAGVAQSPRYKIIEKRQSVAFWCNPISGHATLYWYQQILGQGPKLLIQFQNNGVVDDSQLPKDRFSAERLKGVDSTLKIQPAKLEDSAVYLCASSPRRLAGYEQYFGPGTRLTVT.

Turning to this clone: A read error may produce the germline difference seen at one junction end. The rearrangement joins TRBV15 to TRBJ2-2; perhaps TRBD1 as D (6 bases). In germline, CDR1 is LNHNV, CDR2 YYDKDF (reference sequence). This CDR3 is built from 20 residues. The CDR3 region is CATSRDRGGWLEVEHRGAVF. CDR3 nucleotides: TGTGCCACCAGCAGAGATCGAGGGGGTTGGCTAGAGGTAGAACACCGGGGAGCTGTTTTT.

CDR3 coding DNA: TGTGCCAGTAGTAACCGCTACGAGCAGTACTTC. This translates into CASSNRYEQYF. The chain uses TRBV19 and TRBJ2-7; D is undetermined. Germline V gene lookup returns CDR1 LNHDA and CDR2 SQIVND (reference sequence). The CDR3 covers 11 residues. With 4 bases removed from V and 3 bases from J, the gap between germline ends came to 4 bases.